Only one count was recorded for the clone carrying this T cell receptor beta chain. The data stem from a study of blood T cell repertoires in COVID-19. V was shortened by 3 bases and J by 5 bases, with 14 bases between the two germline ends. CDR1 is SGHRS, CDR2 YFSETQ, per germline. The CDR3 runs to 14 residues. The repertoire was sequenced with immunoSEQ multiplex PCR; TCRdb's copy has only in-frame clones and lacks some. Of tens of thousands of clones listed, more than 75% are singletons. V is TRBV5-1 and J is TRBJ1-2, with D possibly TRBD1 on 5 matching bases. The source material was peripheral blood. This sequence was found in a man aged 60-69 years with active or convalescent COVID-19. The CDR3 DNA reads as TGCGCCAGCAGCTACGGGACCGCGGGGTATGGCTACACCTTC. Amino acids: CASSYGTAGYGYTF.